This is a list of T cell receptor beta chains from one sample in a study of control samples from healthy donors and cancer patients. The protocol was immunoSEQ multiplex PCR, while the TCRdb copy is restricted to in-frame clones and leaves out a portion. This table holds about 160,000 clones, around nine tenths found once. Specimen: blood. These receptors were taken from a woman aged 30 to 39 in good health. CDR3s include the opening cysteine and the closing phenylalanine or tryptophan. The D gene is left open where the match is weak. Not every row has a clone size; where given, it reads once, few, many or a size class.

D gene: .; V gene: TRBV7-2; clone size: .; J gene: TRBJ2-5; CDR3 DNA: TGTGCCAGCAGCCCCTGGGGGACTTCGGGACAAGAGACCCAGTACTTC; CDR3 protein: CASSPWGTSGQETQYF
D gene: TRBD1; V gene: TRBV5-1; clone size: .; J gene: TRBJ2-1; CDR3 DNA: TGCGCCAGCAGCCGTGACAGGGGGCCCTACAATGAGCAGTTCTTC; CDR3 protein: CASSRDRGPYNEQFF
D gene: TRBD2; V gene: TRBV9; clone size: .; J gene: TRBJ2-5; CDR3 DNA: TGTGCCAGCAGCGTAGATCGGCAGGGAGGGGAGACCCAGTACTTC; CDR3 protein: CASSVDRQGGETQYF
D gene: .; V gene: TRBV2; clone size: .; J gene: TRBJ2-7; CDR3 DNA: TGTGCCAGCAGTGAAGGCACCCAGATCTACGAGCAGTACTTC; CDR3 protein: CASSEGTQIYEQYF
D gene: .; V gene: TRBV6-5; clone size: .; J gene: TRBJ2-5; CDR3 DNA: TGTGCCAGATCCAAAACAGGGTCGGATCAAGAGACCCAGTACTTC; CDR3 protein: CARSKTGSDQETQYF
D gene: TRBD2; V gene: TRBV5-1; clone size: .; J gene: TRBJ2-5; CDR3 DNA: TGCGCCAGCAGCGATACTAGCGGGAGTGAAGAGACCCAGTACTTC; CDR3 protein: CASSDTSGSEETQYF
D gene: TRBD1; V gene: TRBV27; clone size: .; J gene: TRBJ1-6; CDR3 DNA: TGTGCCAGCAGTTTATTATTCGGACAGGGTAGTTCACCCCTCCACTTT; CDR3 protein: CASSLLFGQGSSPLHF
D gene: .; V gene: TRBV19; clone size: .; J gene: TRBJ2-2; CDR3 DNA: TGTGCCAGCAAAGACGTACAATTAATTCACACCGGGGAGCTGTTTTTT; CDR3 protein: CASKDVQLIHTGELFF
D gene: .; V gene: TRBV10-3; clone size: .; J gene: TRBJ1-3; CDR3 DNA: TGTGCCATCAGTGAGTCGCGGGCCTCTGGAAACACCATATATTTT; CDR3 protein: CAISESRASGNTIYF
D gene: .; V gene: TRBV5-5; clone size: once; J gene: TRBJ2-5; CDR3 DNA: TGTGCCAGCAGCTTTCCGGCGCGCGAGACCCAGTACTTC; CDR3 protein: CASSFPARETQYF
D gene: TRBD1; V gene: TRBV18; clone size: .; J gene: TRBJ2-7; CDR3 DNA: TGTGCCAGCTCACCCCGCGAGACAGGGGTTGGCGAGCAGTACTTC; CDR3 protein: CASSPRETGVGEQYF
D gene: .; V gene: TRBV15; clone size: .; J gene: TRBJ2-2; CDR3 DNA: TGTGCCACCAGCAGGGAGGGAGGTCCCAACACCGGGGAGCTGTTTTTT; CDR3 protein: CATSREGGPNTGELFF
D gene: .; V gene: TRBV28; clone size: once; J gene: TRBJ2-5; CDR3 DNA: TGTGCCAGCAGTTTGAGTAACAGGGAGACCCAGTACTTC; CDR3 protein: CASSLSNRETQYF
D gene: .; V gene: TRBV7-2; clone size: .; J gene: TRBJ1-3; CDR3 DNA: TGTGCCAGCAGCTTAGCTACCAGGCGAAGCGGAAACACCATATATTTT; CDR3 protein: CASSLATRRSGNTIYF
D gene: .; V gene: TRBV24-1; clone size: few; J gene: TRBJ2-2; CDR3 DNA: TGTGCCACCAGGGGGAACACCGGGGAGCTGTTTTTT; CDR3 protein: CATRGNTGELFF
D gene: .; V gene: TRBV19; clone size: .; J gene: TRBJ1-5; CDR3 DNA: TGTGCCAGTAGTTCTTCGGGGAATCAGCCCCAGCATTTT; CDR3 protein: CASSSSGNQPQHF
D gene: TRBD2; V gene: TRBV13; clone size: .; J gene: TRBJ2-5; CDR3 DNA: TGTGCCAGCAGCACCGGGACTAGCGGTGAGGAGACCCAGTACTTC; CDR3 protein: CASSTGTSGEETQYF
D gene: TRBD2; V gene: TRBV15; clone size: .; J gene: TRBJ2-3; CDR3 DNA: TGTGCCACCAGCAGAGATCCATCGAGCGGGAGGGCCCAAGATACGCAGTATTTT; CDR3 protein: CATSRDPSSGRAQDTQYF
D gene: .; V gene: TRBV3-1/TRBV3-2; clone size: few; J gene: TRBJ1-5; CDR3 DNA: TGTGCCAGCAGCCACAGGGCCTCTAATCAGCCCCAGCATTTT; CDR3 protein: CASSHRASNQPQHF
D gene: TRBD1; V gene: TRBV28; clone size: .; J gene: TRBJ2-3; CDR3 DNA: TGTGCCAGCAGTTTCATAGGGGGCGCCGATACGCAGTATTTT; CDR3 protein: CASSFIGGADTQYF
D gene: .; V gene: TRBV28; clone size: .; J gene: TRBJ1-2; CDR3 DNA: TGTGCCAGCGGTTACAGGGTCGATGGCTACACCTTC; CDR3 protein: CASGYRVDGYTF
D gene: TRBD2; V gene: TRBV27; clone size: .; J gene: TRBJ2-7; CDR3 DNA: TGTGCCAGCAGTACGGGAGGGTCCCAAGGAGAGCAGTACTTC; CDR3 protein: CASSTGGSQGEQYF
D gene: .; V gene: TRBV6-5; clone size: .; J gene: TRBJ1-6; CDR3 DNA: TGTGCCAGCATCTCAGGGGATTCACCCCTCCACTTT; CDR3 protein: CASISGDSPLHF
D gene: .; V gene: TRBV6-5; clone size: .; J gene: TRBJ1-5; CDR3 DNA: TGTGCCAGCTCACAGGTGCCGGGCAATCAGCCCCAGCATTTT; CDR3 protein: CASSQVPGNQPQHF
D gene: .; V gene: TRBV3-1/TRBV3-2; clone size: .; J gene: TRBJ2-3; CDR3 DNA: TGTGCCAGCAGCCAAGAGGGGGCTCGCACAGATACGCAGTATTTT; CDR3 protein: CASSQEGARTDTQYF
D gene: .; V gene: TRBV6-1; clone size: once; J gene: TRBJ2-1; CDR3 DNA: TGTGCCAGCAGTGAAGAGGCTAGATACAATGAGCAGTTCTTC; CDR3 protein: CASSEEARYNEQFF
D gene: .; V gene: TRBV6-1; clone size: .; J gene: TRBJ2-7; CDR3 DNA: TGTGCCAGCAGTGAAGCGGGGGGAGCGACCTACGAGCAGTACTTC; CDR3 protein: CASSEAGGATYEQYF
D gene: TRBD2; V gene: TRBV14; clone size: .; J gene: TRBJ2-7; CDR3 DNA: TGTGCCAGCAGCCAAGATCGTCTAGCGGGAGGTGAGCAGTACTTC; CDR3 protein: CASSQDRLAGGEQYF
D gene: .; V gene: TRBV6-5; clone size: .; J gene: TRBJ2-3; CDR3 DNA: TGTGCCAGCAGTCGAGGGGTGAGCACAGATACGCAGTATTTT; CDR3 protein: CASSRGVSTDTQYF
D gene: .; V gene: TRBV5-4; clone size: .; J gene: TRBJ2-2; CDR3 DNA: TGTGCCAGCAGCTTGTGGGGGGCCGGGGAGCTGTTTTTT; CDR3 protein: CASSLWGAGELFF
D gene: .; V gene: TRBV30; clone size: .; J gene: TRBJ2-7; CDR3 DNA: TGTGCCTGGAACCAGCTTGGGACTCAACCCTACGAGCAGTACTTC; CDR3 protein: CAWNQLGTQPYEQYF
D gene: .; V gene: TRBV2; clone size: .; J gene: TRBJ2-2; CDR3 DNA: TGTGCCAGCCGACAGGACACCGGGGAGCTGTTTTTT; CDR3 protein: CASRQDTGELFF
D gene: .; V gene: TRBV4-1; clone size: .; J gene: TRBJ1-2; CDR3 DNA: TGCGCCAGCAGCCAAGACAGGGCCCCGGGATATGGCTACACCTTC; CDR3 protein: CASSQDRAPGYGYTF
D gene: .; V gene: TRBV5-1; clone size: .; J gene: TRBJ2-3; CDR3 DNA: TGCGCCAGCTGGGACTTCACAGATACGCAGTATTTT; CDR3 protein: CASWDFTDTQYF
D gene: .; V gene: TRBV5-1; clone size: few; J gene: TRBJ1-5; CDR3 DNA: TGCGCCAGCAGCTGGGGCCCGACGGAAAGCAATCAGCCCCAGCATTTT; CDR3 protein: CASSWGPTESNQPQHF
D gene: .; V gene: TRBV5-6; clone size: once; J gene: TRBJ1-2; CDR3 DNA: TGTGCCAGCAGCTTGGGCGGGGTCCACTATGGCTACACCTTC; CDR3 protein: CASSLGGVHYGYTF
D gene: .; V gene: TRBV13; clone size: .; J gene: TRBJ2-6; CDR3 DNA: TGTGCCAGCAGCCCCCGGCCACGCCGCGAGGTCAACGTCCTGACTTTC; CDR3 protein: CASSPRPRREVNVLTF
D gene: TRBD2; V gene: TRBV5-1; clone size: .; J gene: TRBJ2-1; CDR3 DNA: TGCGCCAGCAGCTTGACTAGCGGGCTCTCCTACAATGAGCAGTTCTTC; CDR3 protein: CASSLTSGLSYNEQFF
D gene: .; V gene: TRBV10-1; clone size: .; J gene: TRBJ2-2; CDR3 DNA: TGCGCCAGCAGTGGAGGTAGTAGGACCGGGGAGCTGTTTTTT; CDR3 protein: CASSGGSRTGELFF
D gene: .; V gene: TRBV6-5; clone size: .; J gene: TRBJ2-4; CDR3 DNA: TGTGCCAGCAGTTACTCGGGAAAGAAAAACATTCAGTACTTC; CDR3 protein: CASSYSGKKNIQYF
D gene: TRBD1; V gene: TRBV12-3/TRBV12-4; clone size: .; J gene: TRBJ1-2; CDR3 DNA: TGTGCCAGCAGCCCTACAGGGGACTATGGCTACACCTTC; CDR3 protein: CASSPTGDYGYTF
D gene: TRBD1; V gene: TRBV16; clone size: .; J gene: TRBJ2-5; CDR3 DNA: TGTGCCAGCAGCCACGTATGGACAGGGTCGGAGACCCAGTACTTC; CDR3 protein: CASSHVWTGSETQYF
D gene: .; V gene: TRBV7-9; clone size: .; J gene: TRBJ2-1; CDR3 DNA: TGTGCCAGCAGCTTAGAGGGTGGGGGGAACACACGGAATGAGCAGTTCTTC; CDR3 protein: CASSLEGGGNTRNEQFF
D gene: TRBD1; V gene: TRBV27; clone size: .; J gene: TRBJ1-6; CDR3 DNA: TGTGCCAGCAGTTTATTCTCCGGGACAGGTGGAGATAATTCACCCCTCCACTTT; CDR3 protein: CASSLFSGTGGDNSPLHF
D gene: TRBD1; V gene: TRBV7-7; clone size: .; J gene: TRBJ2-7; CDR3 DNA: TGTGCTAGCAGCCCCGGGACAGGGCCGGGGTACGAGCAGTACTTC; CDR3 protein: CASSPGTGPGYEQYF
D gene: TRBD2; V gene: TRBV9; clone size: .; J gene: TRBJ2-5; CDR3 DNA: TGTGCCAGCAGCGTAGCGGTTTCTGGGACTAGCGGCTTCCAAGAGACCCAGTACTTC; CDR3 protein: CASSVAVSGTSGFQETQYF
D gene: TRBD1; V gene: TRBV5-1; clone size: .; J gene: TRBJ2-7; CDR3 DNA: TGCGCCAGCAGCTTGTCCTTCGACAGGGGGCGCTCCTACGAGCAGTACTTC; CDR3 protein: CASSLSFDRGRSYEQYF
D gene: .; V gene: TRBV5-1; clone size: .; J gene: TRBJ1-6; CDR3 DNA: TGCGCCAGCAAGGCAGGCGCTAATTCACCCCTCCACTTT; CDR3 protein: CASKAGANSPLHF
D gene: .; V gene: TRBV7-9; clone size: .; J gene: TRBJ1-6; CDR3 DNA: TGTGCCAGCAGCTTAGACGGCAATTCACCCCTCCACTTT; CDR3 protein: CASSLDGNSPLHF
D gene: .; V gene: TRBV5-1; clone size: .; J gene: TRBJ2-7; CDR3 DNA: TGCGCCAGCAGCTTGACAGGTTACGAGCAGTACTTC; CDR3 protein: CASSLTGYEQYF
D gene: TRBD1; V gene: TRBV15; clone size: once; J gene: TRBJ2-3; CDR3 DNA: TGTGCCACCAGCAGGGGGACAGGGGGCCGCACAGATACGCAGTATTTT; CDR3 protein: CATSRGTGGRTDTQYF
D gene: .; V gene: TRBV19; clone size: .; J gene: TRBJ1-2; CDR3 DNA: TGTGCCAGTAGTATGCGCGTGGCCACTGGGGGCTACACCTTC; CDR3 protein: CASSMRVATGGYTF
D gene: TRBD2; V gene: TRBV27; clone size: .; J gene: TRBJ2-1; CDR3 DNA: TGTGCCAGCAGTTTTTTGAGCGGGGGGGCGGGCAATGAGCAGTTCTTC; CDR3 protein: CASSFLSGGAGNEQFF
D gene: TRBD1; V gene: TRBV5-1; clone size: .; J gene: TRBJ1-4; CDR3 DNA: TGCGCCAGCAGCCGGGACAGTCCAACTAATGAAAAACTGTTTTTT; CDR3 protein: CASSRDSPTNEKLFF
D gene: TRBD2; V gene: TRBV14; clone size: .; J gene: TRBJ2-7; CDR3 DNA: TGTGCCAGCAGCCAAGAACCCCCGACTAGCGTCTCCTACGAGCAGTACTTC; CDR3 protein: CASSQEPPTSVSYEQYF
D gene: .; V gene: TRBV13; clone size: .; J gene: TRBJ1-1; CDR3 DNA: TGTGCCAGCAGCTTAGTTGGTAACACTGAAGCTTTCTTT; CDR3 protein: CASSLVGNTEAFF
D gene: .; V gene: TRBV9; clone size: .; J gene: TRBJ2-3; CDR3 DNA: TGTGCCAGCAGCGTAGGACGGGGCACAGATACGCAGTATTTT; CDR3 protein: CASSVGRGTDTQYF
D gene: .; V gene: TRBV19; clone size: .; J gene: TRBJ2-7; CDR3 DNA: TGTGCCAGTAGTATAGATCATGTTACGGGACGGTACGAGCAGTACTTC; CDR3 protein: CASSIDHVTGRYEQYF
D gene: .; V gene: TRBV30; clone size: .; J gene: TRBJ1-1; CDR3 DNA: TGTGCCTGGAGATCGGCTTTGGGCACTGAAGCTTTCTTT; CDR3 protein: CAWRSALGTEAFF
D gene: TRBD1; V gene: TRBV4-1; clone size: .; J gene: TRBJ1-1; CDR3 DNA: TGCGCCAGCAGTTATACAGGGGGCACTGAAGCTTTCTTT; CDR3 protein: CASSYTGGTEAFF